These 32 T cell receptor beta chains came from one sample sequenced in a study of PD-1 blockade in classical Hodgkin lymphoma. Produced via immunoSEQ multiplex PCR; TCRdb's table is partial and in-frame only. The sample holds about 18,000 clones, around 86% seen once. No patient escaped relapse after autologous stem cell transplantation, and brentuximab vedotin exposure varied. The sequencing used peripheral blood mononuclear cells (PBMCs), collected at baseline. The receptor source for this set is a human donor with classical Hodgkin lymphoma.

Concerning this clone itself: Other DNA sequences in this specimen translate into the identical CDR3. This chain joins TRBV7-9 and TRBJ1-1; D call uncertain. The germline V gene encodes CDR1 SEHNR and CDR2 FQNEAQ (reference sequence). V lost 3 bases, J lost 4 bases, and 6 bases lay in between. The CDR3 length is 12 residues. The CDR3 bases are TGTGCCAGCAGCTTGTTTAGCACTGAAGCTTTCTTT. Protein: CASSLFSTEAFF.

The chain couples TRBV2 to TRBJ2-7; TRBD1 aligns across 11 bases. Unmatched junction bases numbered 6, after V lost 9 bases and J lost 5 bases. This CDR3 contains 13 residues. CDR1 and CDR2 (germline): SNHLY, FYNNEI. The CDR3 DNA reads TGTGCCAGTGGAGGACAGGGGGCCCACGAGCAGTACTTC. This codes for CASGGQGAHEQYF.

This chain connects TRBV19 to TRBJ1-3; D perhaps matches TRBD1 (5 bases). The length of the CDR3 is 16 residues. Trimming stripped 4 bases from V and 0 bases from J, with 13 bases between. In germline, CDR1 is LNHDA, CDR2 SQIVND (reference sequence). This chain's CDR3 is CASSTGARFSGNTIYF. CDR3 DNA: TGTGCCAGTAGTACCGGGGCCAGGTTCTCTGGAAACACCATATATTTT.

This clone was seen a handful of times. The chain employs TRBV5-1 and TRBJ2-6; maybe TRBD1 (6 bases). From germline, CDR1 is SGHRS and CDR2 YFSETQ. Trimming stripped 2 bases from V and 2 bases from J, with 14 bases between. The CDR3 is 17 residues long. The DNA of the CDR3 is TGCGCCAGCAGCTTTAACAGGGAGAATGCTGGGGCCAACGTCCTGACTTTC. Encoded protein: CASSFNRENAGANVLTF. The variable domain in full, completed from reference TRBV5-1 and TRBJ2-6, reads KAGVTQTPRYLIKTRGQQVTLSCSPISGHRSVSWYQQTPGQGLQFLFEYFSETQRNKGNFPGRFSGRQFSNSRSEMNVSTLELGDSALYLCASSFNRENAGANVLTFGAGSRLTVL.

The chain employs TRBV6-1 and TRBJ1-4; tentative D call: TRBD1 (5 bases). Germline lookup yields CDR1 MNHNS and CDR2 SASEGT. The CDR3 is made up of 13 amino acids. V lost 4 bases, J lost 8 bases, and 11 bases lay in between. The CDR3: CASSGRQYEKLFF. Here the CDR3 DNA reads TGTGCCAGCAGTGGTAGACAGTACGAAAAACTGTTTTTT.

The chain links TRBV4-1 to TRBJ2-7; no clear D gene. V lost 1 base, J lost 3 bases, and 7 bases lay in between. The CDR3 is made up of 13 amino acids. The germline V gene has CDR1 MGHRA and CDR2 YSYEKL. The chain's CDR3 is CASSQGLNYEQYF. As DNA, the CDR3 is TGCGCCAGCAGCCAAGGGCTGAACTACGAGCAGTACTTC.

The chain uses TRBV10-3 and TRBJ1-5; no clear D gene. CDR1 is ENHRY, CDR2 SYGVKD, per germline. This CDR3 is built from 15 residues. V lost 0 bases and J 3 bases, leaving 9 bases between the germline ends. The CDR3 DNA follows: TGTGCCATCAGTGAGTCGACGCAGGCCAATCAGCCCCAGCATTTT. This encodes CAISESTQANQPQHF.

Points on this clone: A read error may produce the germline difference seen at one junction end. The V call is TRBV28, the J call TRBJ1-5; possible D gene TRBD1, 5 bases. CDR3 length: 15 residues. Germline loops: CDR1 MDHEN, CDR2 SYDVKM. The CDR3 is CASSVRQSSSQPQHF. In nucleotides, the CDR3 is TGTGCCAGCAGTGTCCGACAGAGCAGCAGTCAGCCCCAGCATTTT.

The rearrangement links TRBV18 to TRBJ1-1; D ambiguous. With 2 bases removed from V and 4 bases from J, the gap between germline ends came to 8 bases. CDR3 size: 13 residues. The germline CDR1 and CDR2 sequences are KGHSH and LQKENI. The CDR3 loop reads CASSPDWGTEAFF. CDR3 nucleotides: TGTGCCAGCTCACCAGACTGGGGCACTGAAGCTTTCTTT.

V gene TRBV5-1 combines with J gene TRBJ2-1; D unclear. V was clipped by 7 bases and J by 9 bases, with 23 bases between them. The CDR3 contains 15 residues. The germline gives CDR1 SGHRS, CDR2 YFSETQ. The CDR3 DNA reads as TGCGCCAGCCGCGAAGACTTTCCCCGGAGTGGTGAGCAGTTCTTC. Its translation is CASREDFPRSGEQFF.

The genes are TRBV2 and TRBJ2-4; 8 positions match TRBD1. V shed 3 bases, J shed 9 bases, and the junction held 4 bases outside the gene matches. The CDR3 contains 13 residues. Germline-derived CDR1 and CDR2 are SNHLY and FYNNEI. The CDR3 DNA reads TGTGCCAGCAGTGAGACCCAGGGGGCCATTCAGTACTTC. This translates into CASSETQGAIQYF.

The chain couples TRBV28 to TRBJ1-5; 9 bases map to TRBD1. The length of the CDR3 is 15 residues. Germline loops: CDR1 MDHEN, CDR2 SYDVKM. Unmatched junction bases numbered 8, after V lost 2 bases and J lost 9 bases. CDR3 bases: TGTGCCAGCAGTTTAGCCGGGACAGGGAGGGGGCCCCAGCATTTT. It yields the protein CASSLAGTGRGPQHF.

This clone appeared a few times. The chain employs TRBV7-8 and TRBJ1-2; D perhaps matches TRBD1 (6 bases). The CDR3 is made up of 14 amino acids. V lost 5 bases, J lost 6 bases, and 16 bases lay in between. The germline CDR1 and CDR2 sequences are SGHVS and FQNEAQ. The CDR3 here is CASSPRGDFDGYTF. CDR3 nucleotides: TGTGCCAGCAGCCCAAGGGGGGACTTTGATGGCTACACCTTC.

This clone was seen once. The chain has TRBV28 and TRBJ1-1; TRBD1 is a possible D gene (5 bases). The CDR3 runs 14 residues. The V end lost 5 bases, the J end lost 11 bases, and 21 bases lay between the germline ends. In germline, CDR1 is MDHEN, CDR2 SYDVKM. The CDR3, as DNA: TGTGCCAGCAGTGGCTTAGGGACCGCGTCGAAGGCTTTCTTT. As protein: CASSGLGTASKAFF.

The chain is built from TRBV5-1 and TRBJ2-3; TRBD2 matches at 12 bases. Trimming cost V 0 bases and J 4 bases; bases outside gene matches: 3. CDR1 and CDR2 (germline): SGHRS, YFSETQ. The CDR3 sequence is 16 residues long. CDR3 in DNA: TGCGCCAGCAGCTTGGGGACTAGCGGGGCCCCAGATACGCAGTATTTT. Amino acids: CASSLGTSGAPDTQYF.

The J gene is TRBJ1-4, the V gene TRBV29-1; D is unresolved. From germline, CDR1 is SQVTM and CDR2 ANQGSEA. The CDR3 contains 14 residues. The ends were cut back, 2 bases at V and 3 bases at J, with 10 bases in the middle. CDR3 nucleotides: TGCAGCGTTGAACTGGTAGGATCTAATGAAAAACTGTTTTTT. Encoded protein: CSVELVGSNEKLFF.

V is TRBV27 and J is TRBJ1-1, with a possible D match to TRBD1 (6 bases). The CDR3 runs 13 residues. In germline, CDR1 is MNHEY, CDR2 SMNVEV (reference sequence). Deletions cut 8 bases from V and 3 bases from J, with 13 bases between. The CDR3: CASQRTAHTEAFF. DNA for the CDR3: TGTGCCAGCCAGCGGACAGCACACACTGAAGCTTTCTTT.

This clone was counted a few times. The same CDR3 is also encoded by other DNA sequences in this sample. V is TRBV7-9 and J is TRBJ2-5; 8 positions agree with TRBD2. After removal of 9 bases from V and 5 bases from J, the junction contained 11 bases not matched to a gene. Germline V lookup: CDR1 SEHNR, CDR2 FQNEAQ (reference sequence). The CDR3 runs 14 residues. This CDR3 reads CASRQRGPEETQYF. The CDR3 bases are TGTGCCAGTCGTCAGCGGGGGCCTGAGGAGACCCAGTACTTC.

The V and J genes are TRBV11-2 and TRBJ2-5; D unclear. The CDR3 totals 14 residues. CDR1 is SGHAT, CDR2 FQNNGV, per germline. V was clipped by 2 bases and J by 4 bases, with 11 bases between them. CDR3 DNA sequence: TGTGCCAGCAGCTTATTGAGGCGGAGAGAGACCCAGTACTTC. This codes for CASSLLRRRETQYF.

The V and J genes are TRBV7-3 and TRBJ1-1, with D maybe TRBD1 (5 bases). The CDR3 has 14 residues. Germline CDR1 reads SGHTA; CDR2 reads FQGTGA. V was trimmed by 3 bases and J by 1 base, leaving 9 bases between them. CDR3 sequence: CASSFGGANTEAFF. DNA of the CDR3: TGTGCCAGCAGCTTCGGCGGGGCGAACACTGAAGCTTTCTTT.

J is TRBJ2-7 and V is TRBV27; tentatively, D is TRBD2 (5 bases). The CDR3 runs 15 residues. Trimming left V 6 bases short and J 0 bases short, with 15 bases between. The germline gives CDR1 MNHEY, CDR2 SMNVEV (reference sequence). The CDR3 nucleotides are TGTGCCAGCAGGGTACTAGTATTAGGCTCCTACGAGCAGTACTTC. Its protein is CASRVLVLGSYEQYF.

The chain uses TRBV27 and TRBJ2-3; TRBD2 is a possible D gene (6 bases). Germline CDR1 MNHEY, CDR2 SMNVEV (reference sequence). This CDR3 is 15 amino acids long. V shed 3 bases and J shed 2 bases, with 12 bases lying between them. CDR3 nucleotides: TGTGCCAGCAGTTTTGGGGAGGAAGCCACAGATACGCAGTATTTT. Residues: CASSFGEEATDTQYF.

The chain combines TRBV11-1 with TRBJ1-1, with a tentative D call TRBD1 (5 bases). With 2 bases removed from V and 5 bases from J, the gap between germline ends came to 15 bases. This CDR3 contains 15 residues. Germline CDR1 and CDR2: SGHAT and FQDESV (reference sequence). This chain's CDR3 is CASSLQDSLGTEAFF. CDR3 nucleotide sequence: TGTGCCAGCAGCTTACAAGACAGCCTTGGGACTGAAGCTTTCTTT.

The chain has TRBV5-6 and TRBJ2-1; D is ambiguous. V was shortened by 0 bases and J by 0 bases, with 4 bases between the two germline ends. The germline CDR1 and CDR2 sequences are SGHDT and YYEEEE. CDR3 size: 14 residues. The chain's CDR3 is CASSLGSSYNEQFF. The CDR3, as DNA: TGTGCCAGCAGCTTGGGAAGCTCCTACAATGAGCAGTTCTTC.

This chain links TRBV7-2 with TRBJ1-2, with D perhaps matching TRBD1 (5 bases). Germline V lookup: CDR1 SGHTA, CDR2 FQGNSA. The CDR3 runs 13 residues. Trimming took off 2 bases at V and 4 bases at J, with 8 bases between the two ends. CDR3: CASSLRQFYGYTF. The CDR3, as DNA: TGTGCCAGCAGCTTAAGACAGTTCTATGGCTACACCTTC.

By frequency in the sample, this clone is medium-sized. This sample also contains other DNA sequences that code for the same CDR3. This chain uses TRBV19 with TRBJ1-1, with a possible D match to TRBD1 (5 bases). The CDR3 spans 13 residues. Per the germline V gene, CDR1 is LNHDA and CDR2 is SQIVND (reference sequence). The germline V and J ends were trimmed by 3 bases and 4 bases, with 9 bases remaining between them. The CDR3 protein is CASSIGTATEAFF. In DNA form, the CDR3 reads TGTGCCAGTAGTATCGGGACCGCCACTGAAGCTTTCTTT. The full variable domain, rest sourced from reference TRBV19 and TRBJ1-1, is DGGITQSPKYLFRKEGQNVTLSCEQNLNHDAMYWYRQDPGQGLRLIYYSQIVNDFQKGDIAEGYSVSREKKESFPLTVTSAQKNPTAFYLCASSIGTATEAFFGQGTRLTVV.

The chain has TRBV30 and TRBJ1-1; weak D call: TRBD1 (5 bases). Germline CDR1 is GTSNPN and CDR2 is SVGIG (reference sequence). Trimming left V 0 bases short and J 8 bases short, with 19 bases between. The CDR3 runs to 15 residues. CDR3 in amino acids: CAWSVAIIGSGEAFF. The CDR3 nucleotides are TGTGCCTGGAGTGTAGCTATTATCGGGTCAGGGGAAGCTTTCTTT.

The chain joins TRBV5-1 to TRBJ1-1; maybe TRBD1 (5 bases). The V end was cut by 3 bases, the J end by 1 base, with 16 bases between. The germline CDR1 and CDR2 sequences are SGHRS and YFSETQ. This CDR3 has 16 amino acids. The CDR3 DNA reads as TGCGCCAGCAGCTCCTTTCTCCAGGGCAAGAACACTGAAGCTTTCTTT. Its translation is CASSSFLQGKNTEAFF.

This chain links TRBV4-1 with TRBJ2-1; 11 bases align to TRBD2. This CDR3 is built from 21 residues. The germline V gene encodes CDR1 MGHRA and CDR2 YSYEKL. V shed 1 base, J shed 0 bases, and the junction held 14 bases outside the gene matches. The CDR3, as DNA: TGCGCCAGCAGCCAAGGGGTATTAGCGGGAGGGAAAAAAAGCTCCTACAATGAGCAGTTCTTC. This translates into CASSQGVLAGGKKSSYNEQFF.

The V call is TRBV11-3, the J call TRBJ2-3; D perhaps matches TRBD1 (5 bases). Germline CDR1 and CDR2: SGHNT and YENEEA. V lost 0 bases and J lost 3, with 7 bases in between. CDR3 length: 14 amino acids. The CDR3 is CASSLERGTDTQYF. The CDR3 DNA reads TGTGCCAGCAGCTTAGAAAGGGGAACAGATACGCAGTATTTT.

This sequence joins TRBV5-6 and TRBJ1-5; tentatively, D is TRBD1 (6 bases). The CDR3 consists of 13 residues. Trimming took 4 bases from V and 11 from J, leaving 16 bases between them. Germline CDR1 SGHDT, CDR2 YYEEEE. The CDR3: CASSQKQGSAQHF. Here the CDR3 DNA reads TGTGCCAGCAGCCAGAAACAGGGTTCGGCCCAGCATTTT.

This clone was seen only once. The chain recombines TRBV7-9 with TRBJ1-2; a weak D match, TRBD1 (5 bases). Trimming took 1 base from V and 0 from J, leaving 9 bases between them. The germline CDR1 and CDR2 sequences are SEHNR and FQNEAQ (reference sequence). This CDR3 region has 15 residues. This chain's CDR3 is CASSLVMGPNYGYTF. The CDR3, as DNA: TGTGCCAGCAGCTTAGTCATGGGGCCTAACTATGGCTACACCTTC.